A selection of T cell receptor beta chains follows, all from one sample in a study of blood T cell repertoires in COVID-19. TCRdb's table, derived via immunoSEQ multiplex PCR, lists solely in-frame clones and lacks some. This sample has under 100,000 clones, with under 90% found just once. Sequenced sample: peripheral blood. The receptors stem from a woman aged 40 to 50 with active or convalescent COVID-19. The CDR3 runs from the conserved cysteine through the conserved F or W. Fields, in order: D gene, V gene, J gene, clone size, CDR3 DNA, CDR3 protein. A D gene is named only where the DNA matches it firmly. Expanded clones get a size class; other rows say once, few or many, or leave the size out.

TRBD1	TRBV27	TRBJ2-7	NA	TGTGCCAGCAGTCTAAGACCGGGACAGGGGGGATACGAGCAGTACTTC	CASSLRPGQGGYEQYF
TRBD1	TRBV14	TRBJ1-2	NA	TGTGCCAGCAGCCAAGGACAGGGAAACTATGGCTACACCTTC	CASSQGQGNYGYTF
NA	TRBV10-2	TRBJ1-1	NA	TGCGCCAGCAGCACAGGGATGAACACTGAAGCTTTCTTT	CASSTGMNTEAFF
TRBD1	TRBV12-5	TRBJ1-4	NA	TGTGCTAGTGGGCCGGGACAGGGACACGCTTTAGGAAAACTGTTTTTT	CASGPGQGHALGKLFF
TRBD1	TRBV9	TRBJ1-2	NA	TGTGCCAGCAGCGTAGATCCCGGACAGGGAAATTTCTATGGCTACACCTTC	CASSVDPGQGNFYGYTF
NA	TRBV2	TRBJ2-3	NA	TGTGCCAGCAGTGCACAGGCAGATACGCAGTATTTT	CASSAQADTQYF
TRBD1	TRBV5-1	TRBJ1-6	once	TGCGCCAGCAGCTTGGGGGGACAGGGGGCCTCACCCCTCCACTTT	CASSLGGQGASPLHF
TRBD2	TRBV28	TRBJ2-5	NA	TGTGCCAGCAGGGGGGGAGGGGTGGAGACCCAGTACTTC	CASRGGGVETQYF
NA	TRBV29-1	TRBJ1-5	NA	TGCAGCGTTGACTCCGGCGACAGCCATTCCAATCAGCCCCAGCATTTT	CSVDSGDSHSNQPQHF
NA	TRBV27	TRBJ2-1	NA	TGTGCCAGCAGTTTATCTGGGGAGTCCTACAATGAGCAGTTCTTC	CASSLSGESYNEQFF
NA	TRBV5-1	TRBJ1-2	NA	TGCGCCAGCAGCCTCCAGGGTTTAGCCGATAATGGCTACACCTTC	CASSLQGLADNGYTF
TRBD1	TRBV4-1	TRBJ2-2	NA	TGCGCCAGCAGCCAAGAAGGGGGCAGGGGGCGCATTCACACCGGGGAGCTGTTTTTT	CASSQEGGRGRIHTGELFF
TRBD1	TRBV7-2	TRBJ2-7	NA	TGTGCCAGCAGCGCCGACAGGGTAGGCGAGCAGTACTTC	CASSADRVGEQYF
TRBD2	TRBV6-2/TRBV6-3	TRBJ2-7	NA	TGTGCCAGCGGTTTCAGGGAGGGTTCCTACGAGCAGTACTTC	CASGFREGSYEQYF
NA	TRBV11-2	TRBJ1-1	NA	TGTGCCAGCAGCCCACAGGGTATCCCTGAAGCTTTCTTT	CASSPQGIPEAFF
NA	TRBV29-1	TRBJ1-1	NA	TGCAGCGTTGCCAGGGGCCCCGAAGCTTTCTTT	CSVARGPEAFF
NA	TRBV29-1	TRBJ2-1	NA	TGCAGCGTCGACCGCGGCTCCTACAATGAGCAGTTCTTC	CSVDRGSYNEQFF
NA	TRBV23-1	TRBJ1-5	NA	TGTTCGCGGGTCTATAGCAATCAGCCCCAGCATTTT	CSRVYSNQPQHF
NA	TRBV2	TRBJ1-1	NA	TGTGCCAGCAGTGGGTTAACAGGAAAGAACACTGAAGCTTTCTTT	CASSGLTGKNTEAFF
TRBD1	TRBV10-3	TRBJ1-2	NA	TGTGCCATCAGAGACAGGGGGCATAGCTATGGCTACACCTTC	CAIRDRGHSYGYTF
TRBD1	TRBV3-1/TRBV3-2	TRBJ1-6	NA	TGTGCCAGCAGCCAAGGAGGACAGGGTTTGGGTTCACCCCTCCACTTT	CASSQGGQGLGSPLHF
NA	TRBV24-1	TRBJ2-3	few	TGTGCCACTGCCCCGGGACAAGGATGGAGAGATACGCAGTATTTT	CATAPGQGWRDTQYF
NA	TRBV5-1	TRBJ1-2	NA	TGCGCCAGCAGCTTGGACAGTAACTATGGCTACACCTTC	CASSLDSNYGYTF
NA	TRBV6-5	TRBJ1-6	once	TGTGCCAGCAGTTACTCTCGACAGAGCTATAATTCACCCCTCCACTTT	CASSYSRQSYNSPLHF
NA	TRBV10-3	TRBJ1-5	NA	TGTGCCATCAGTGAATTAGCGGGAAGCAATCAGCCCCAGCATTTT	CAISELAGSNQPQHF
TRBD2	TRBV10-1	TRBJ2-2	NA	TGCGCCAGCAGTGAGCTTGCGGGAGCGGGACCGAACACCGGGGAGCTGTTTTTT	CASSELAGAGPNTGELFF
NA	TRBV28	TRBJ1-1	NA	TGTGCCAGCAGAACAGAGCTGAACACTGAAGCTTTCTTT	CASRTELNTEAFF
NA	TRBV5-4	TRBJ2-7	NA	TGTGCCAGCAGCTTGGACCTAGTAAACGAGCAGTACTTC	CASSLDLVNEQYF
TRBD1	TRBV18	TRBJ1-2	NA	TGTGCCAGCTCACCAGGGACAGAAGTAAACTATGGCTACACCTTC	CASSPGTEVNYGYTF
NA	TRBV6-5	TRBJ1-6	NA	TGTGCCAGCAAGGAGACAGCAAATTCACCCCTCCACTTT	CASKETANSPLHF
TRBD1	TRBV24-1	TRBJ1-5	NA	TGTGCCACCAGTGATTCCCCTGGACAGGCGGAGAGGCCCCAGCATTTT	CATSDSPGQAERPQHF
NA	TRBV7-2	TRBJ2-7	NA	TGTGCCAGCAACCCAGGACACGACTCCTACGAGCAGTACTTC	CASNPGHDSYEQYF
NA	TRBV24-1	TRBJ2-4	NA	TGTGCCACCAGTTCACAGAACATTCAGTACTTC	CATSSQNIQYF
TRBD1	TRBV28	TRBJ2-5	few	TGTGCCAGCAGTTTATGGCAAGTCGGACAGGAAGAGACCCAGTACTTC	CASSLWQVGQEETQYF
TRBD2	TRBV4-1	TRBJ2-1	NA	TGCGCCAGCAGCAAAGTTGACGGGAGGGACGGTGAGCAGTTCTTC	CASSKVDGRDGEQFF
TRBD1	TRBV27	TRBJ2-7	NA	TGTGCCAGCAGTTCGGTCGGGACAGGGGGCGGCGAGCAGTACTTC	CASSSVGTGGGEQYF
TRBD2	TRBV18	TRBJ2-1	NA	TGTGCCAGCTCCCCCGGGACTAGCGCACACAATGAGCAGTTCTTC	CASSPGTSAHNEQFF
NA	TRBV5-4	TRBJ2-1	NA	TGTGCCAGCAGCTCGCTCGATGGGCTTCAGTTCTTC	CASSSLDGLQFF
TRBD2	TRBV4-1	TRBJ2-2	once	TGCGCCAGCAGCTCAGGACTAGCGGGCTACACCGGGGAGCTGTTTTTT	CASSSGLAGYTGELFF
NA	TRBV7-2	TRBJ1-5	once	TGTGCCAGCAGCTTAGATAACAATCAGCCCCAGCATTTT	CASSLDNNQPQHF